These 19 T cell receptor beta chains originate from one sample sequenced in a study of pediatric ulcerative colitis. TCRdb's copy holds only in-frame clones and misses some; the assay was immunoSEQ multiplex PCR. Among approximately 60,000 clones listed, about 90% were seen once. The specimen sequenced was blood. Receptors originate from a boy aged 5-17 years with severe ulcerative colitis.

The sample holds a few counts of this clone. The chain combines TRBV11-3 with TRBJ2-7, with TRBD1 matching over 9 bases. The CDR3 contains 15 residues. Germline V gene lookup returns CDR1 SGHNT and CDR2 YENEEA. Unmatched junction bases numbered 6, after V lost 3 bases and J lost 3 bases. Here the CDR3 reads CASSFVGTGIYEQYF. The CDR3 nucleotides read TGTGCCAGCAGCTTCGTAGGGACAGGGATCTACGAGCAGTACTTC. Full variable domain (missing parts from reference TRBV11-3 and TRBJ2-7): EAGVVQSPRYKIIEKKQPVAFWCNPISGHNTLYWYLQNLGQGPELLIRYENEEAVDDSQLPKDRFSAERLKGVDSTLKIQPAELGDSAVYLCASSFVGTGIYEQYFGPGTRLTVT.

The chain couples TRBV7-9 to TRBJ1-1; D is undetermined. This CDR3 has 13 amino acids. The V and J ends lost 4 bases and 6 bases respectively, with 12 bases between them. Germline assignment: CDR1 SEHNR and CDR2 FQNEAQ (reference sequence). DNA for the CDR3: TGTGCCAGCAGCTACCCCCCTTGGGCTGAAGCTTTCTTT. Its translation is CASSYPPWAEAFF. Filled out from reference TRBV7-9 and TRBJ1-1, the complete variable domain reads DTGVSQNPRHKITKRGQNVTFRCDPISEHNRLYWYRQTLGQGPEFLTYFQNEAQLEKSRLLSDRFSAERPKGSFSTLEIQRTEQGDSAMYLCASSYPPWAEAFFGQGTRLTVV.

The genes are TRBV5-1 and TRBJ2-7; 9 bases align to TRBD1. The CDR3 contains 15 residues. The germline V gene encodes CDR1 SGHRS and CDR2 YFSETQ. V lost 2 bases and J lost 3; bases outside the gene matches: 6. The CDR3 DNA reads TGCGCCAGCAGCTTTGGTGGGGGACAGGGCTACGAGCAGTACTTC. This encodes CASSFGGGQGYEQYF.

V and J are TRBV7-2 and TRBJ2-2; 11 bases match TRBD1. Germline lookup yields CDR1 SGHTA and CDR2 FQGNSA. V lost 1 base and J lost 4; bases outside the gene matches: 2. The CDR3 spans 16 residues. CDR3 coding DNA: TGTGCCAGCAGCTTAGTCGGGACAGGGGGCACCGGGGAGCTGTTTTTT. Protein: CASSLVGTGGTGELFF.

V and J are TRBV5-5 and TRBJ2-7; 11 nucleotides align to TRBD1. Germline-derived CDR1 and CDR2 are SGHKS and YYEKEE (reference sequence). CDR3 length: 19 residues. Germline trimming cut 0 bases from V and 6 bases from J; bases unmatched to any gene: 17. This CDR3 reads CASSLGRTGGTILLCEQYF. The CDR3 DNA reads as TGTGCCAGCAGCTTGGGTAGGACAGGGGGCACTATCCTCCTTTGCGAGCAGTACTTC.

This clone has just a few counts. In DNA form, the CDR3 reads TGTGCCAGCAGTTTGTCAGTGTATCAGCCCCAGCATTTT. Its protein is CASSLSVYQPQHF. This chain links TRBV27 with TRBJ1-5; D is undetermined. V dropped 3 bases and J dropped 5 bases, with 8 bases sitting between them. The germline V gene encodes CDR1 MNHEY and CDR2 SMNVEV (reference sequence). CDR3 length: 13 residues.

This rearrangement joins TRBV11-2 to TRBJ2-2; D remains ambiguous. Trimming shortened V by 3 bases and J by 0 bases, and 8 bases separated the two germline ends. The germline gives CDR1 SGHAT, CDR2 FQNNGV. The CDR3 runs to 15 residues. The CDR3 spells CASSFGTSNTGELFF. In DNA form, the CDR3 reads TGTGCCAGCAGCTTCGGTACGTCGAACACCGGGGAGCTGTTTTTT.

This sequence joins TRBV27 and TRBJ2-1, with TRBD2 as a possible D gene (5 bases). Trimming cost V 3 bases and J 6 bases, with 18 bases left between them. The V gene's germline CDR1 is MNHEY and CDR2 SMNVEV (reference sequence). There are 16 residues in the CDR3. The chain's CDR3 is CASSFPAGGAANEQFF. The CDR3 DNA sequence: TGTGCCAGCAGTTTCCCAGCTGGTGGAGCGGCCAATGAGCAGTTCTTC.

J is TRBJ2-7 and V is TRBV30, with 9 bases lining up with TRBD1. Looked up from germline, CDR1 is GTSNPN and CDR2 is SVGIG (reference sequence). Trimming removed 3 bases from V and 4 bases from J; junction bases left unmatched: 7. The CDR3 has 14 residues. CDR3 DNA sequence: TGTGCCTGGAGACCCCCGGGACAGGGTTACGAGCAGTACTTC. This gives the protein CAWRPPGQGYEQYF.

This rearrangement joins TRBV28 to TRBJ2-7, with D possibly matching TRBD1 (7 bases). Trimming took off 5 bases at V and 0 bases at J, with 17 bases between the two ends. The CDR3 is 16 residues long. Germline loops: CDR1 MDHEN, CDR2 SYDVKM. The CDR3 loop is CASSTHNRGLSYEQYF. The CDR3 DNA is TGTGCCAGCAGTACCCATAACAGGGGACTCTCCTACGAGCAGTACTTC.

This clone was seen a single time. The CDR3 loop is CASSRDGYEAFF. CDR3 sequence (DNA): TGTGCCAGCAGCAGGGACGGATATGAAGCTTTCTTT. V is TRBV7-9 and J is TRBJ1-1, with a tentative D call TRBD1 (5 bases). In germline, CDR1 is SEHNR, CDR2 FQNEAQ (reference sequence). Trimming left V 5 bases short and J 7 bases short, with 11 bases between. The CDR3 contains 12 residues.

The chain employs TRBV6-5 and TRBJ1-2; D unclear. V was clipped by 7 bases and J by 6 bases, with 15 bases between them. Germline loops: CDR1 MNHEY, CDR2 SVGAGI. The CDR3 contains 13 residues. The CDR3 here is CASTPRAGHGYTF. CDR3 sequence (DNA): TGTGCCAGCACCCCCCGGGCAGGCCATGGCTACACCTTC.

The V call is TRBV9, the J call TRBJ2-7; TRBD2 agrees at 7 bases. The trim removed 0 bases at V and 3 bases at J, leaving 6 bases unmatched. Germline V gene lookup returns CDR1 SGDLS and CDR2 YYNGEE. The CDR3 has 15 residues. CDR3 in amino acids: CASSVGTGEGYEQYF. As DNA, the CDR3 is TGTGCCAGCAGCGTAGGTACCGGGGAGGGCTACGAGCAGTACTTC.

The chain has TRBV7-9 and TRBJ2-3; D perhaps matches TRBD2 (5 bases). CDR1 and CDR2 from the germline V gene are SEHNR and FQNEAQ (reference sequence). This CDR3 has 15 amino acids. With 1 base removed from V and 4 bases from J, the gap between germline ends came to 12 bases. This chain's CDR3 is CASSLELSGADTQYF. The CDR3 bases are TGTGCCAGCAGCTTAGAACTGTCCGGGGCAGATACGCAGTATTTT.

The gene calls are TRBV6-5 and TRBJ2-1, with 8 bases fitting TRBD2. Germline-derived CDR1 and CDR2 are MNHEY and SVGAGI. V dropped 4 bases and J dropped 8; count of bases not matched to a gene: 13. This CDR3 spans 16 amino acids. Written as DNA, the CDR3 is TGTGCCAGCAGTTCCCAACTAGCGGAACCTTTTCATGAGCAGTTCTTC. As protein: CASSSQLAEPFHEQFF.

The chain joins TRBV6-6 to TRBJ2-4, with TRBD1 as a possible D gene (5 bases). CDR1 is MNHNY, CDR2 SVGAGI, per germline (reference sequence). This CDR3 comprises 15 residues. V was pared by 6 bases and J by 0 bases, with 12 bases between. The CDR3 protein is CASRSQVLAKNIQYF. The CDR3 DNA sequence: TGTGCCAGCAGATCACAGGTTCTAGCCAAAAACATTCAGTACTTC.

The rearrangement links TRBV19 to TRBJ1-2; 7 nucleotides match TRBD1. Germline-derived CDR1 and CDR2 are LNHDA and SQIVND (reference sequence). This CDR3 is built from 13 residues. J gave up 7 bases and V 6 bases, and 8 bases lay outside the gene matches. The CDR3 here is CASRGGTDVGYTF. The CDR3 nucleotides are TGTGCCAGTAGGGGCGGGACAGACGTTGGCTACACCTTC.

The CDR3 nucleotides read TGCGCCAGCAGCTTGGAAGCGGGAGGTCACGTTGAGCAGTTCTTC. It encodes CASSLEAGGHVEQFF. The chain recombines TRBV5-1 with TRBJ2-1; 9 bases line up with TRBD2. Germline CDR1 reads SGHRS; CDR2 reads YFSETQ. V was clipped by 0 bases and J by 9 bases; unmatched bases: 7. This CDR3 comprises 15 residues.

This chain joins TRBV7-8 and TRBJ2-5; no firm D call. V lost 5 bases to trimming and J lost 2 bases, with 9 bases between them. The CDR3 has 13 amino acids. In germline, CDR1 is SGHVS, CDR2 FQNEAQ. The CDR3 sequence is CASSVSLQETQYF. The CDR3 coding sequence is TGTGCCAGCAGCGTAAGCCTTCAAGAGACCCAGTACTTC.